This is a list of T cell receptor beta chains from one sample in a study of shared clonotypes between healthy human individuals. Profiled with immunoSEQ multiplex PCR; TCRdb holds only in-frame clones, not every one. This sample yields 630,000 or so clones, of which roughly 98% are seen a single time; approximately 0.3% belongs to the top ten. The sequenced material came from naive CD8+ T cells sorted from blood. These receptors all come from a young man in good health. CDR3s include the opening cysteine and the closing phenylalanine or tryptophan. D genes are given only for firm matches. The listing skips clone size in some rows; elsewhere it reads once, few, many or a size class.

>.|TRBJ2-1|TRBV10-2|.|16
CASRSNRGGTYNEQFF
TGCGCCAGCAGATCGAACAGGGGAGGAACCTACAATGAGCAGTTCTTC
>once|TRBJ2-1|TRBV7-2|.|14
CACSPMSSYNEQFF
TGTGCCTGCTCCCCGATGAGCTCCTACAATGAGCAGTTCTTC
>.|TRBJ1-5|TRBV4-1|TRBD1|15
CASSHRQGGLQPQHF
TGCGCCAGCAGCCACCGACAGGGTGGGCTTCAGCCCCAGCATTTT
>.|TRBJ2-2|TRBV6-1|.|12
CASRHSSGELFF
TGTGCCAGCAGACACTCCTCAGGGGAGCTGTTTTTT
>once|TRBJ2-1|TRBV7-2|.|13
CASTSAGGDEQFF
TGTGCCAGTACTAGTGCTGGTGGGGATGAGCAGTTCTTC
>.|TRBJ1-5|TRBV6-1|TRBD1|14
CASSIRGNNQPQHF
TGTGCCAGCAGTATCAGGGGGAACAATCAGCCCCAGCATTTT
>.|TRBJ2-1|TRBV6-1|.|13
CAILSTSYNEQFF
TGTGCCATCCTGTCGACAAGCTACAATGAGCAGTTCTTC
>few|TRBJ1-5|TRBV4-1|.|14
CASSQGDSNQPQHF
TGCGCCAGCAGCCAAGGGGATAGCAATCAGCCCCAGCATTTT
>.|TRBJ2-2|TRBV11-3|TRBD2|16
CASSLTGTRGDGELFF
TGTGCCAGCAGCCTAACCGGGACTAGAGGAGACGGGGAGCTGTTTTTT
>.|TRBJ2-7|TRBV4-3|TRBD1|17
CASSQDPGTGFQSEQYF
TGCGCCAGCAGCCAAGATCCCGGGACAGGCTTTCAATCCGAGCAGTACTTC
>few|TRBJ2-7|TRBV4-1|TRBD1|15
CASSQRTGGGYEQYF
TGCGCCAGCAGCCAGCGCACAGGGGGCGGGTACGAGCAGTACTTC
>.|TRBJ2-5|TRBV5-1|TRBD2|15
CASSVAGGPKETQYF
TGCGCCAGCTCGGTAGCGGGAGGGCCGAAAGAGACCCAGTACTTC
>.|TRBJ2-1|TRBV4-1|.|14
CASSHRLDQSEQFF
TGCGCCAGCAGCCACAGACTAGATCAGAGTGAGCAGTTCTTC
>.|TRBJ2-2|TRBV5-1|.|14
CASSLGGGTGELFF
TGCGCCAGCAGCTTGGGGGGAGGCACCGGGGAGCTGTTTTTT
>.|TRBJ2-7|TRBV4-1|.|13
CASSPYEVHEQYF
TGCGCCAGCAGCCCCTACGAGGTCCACGAGCAGTACTTC
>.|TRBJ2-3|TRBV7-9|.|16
CASSLAGEAGTDTQYF
TGTGCCAGCAGCTTAGCCGGTGAGGCTGGCACAGATACGCAGTATTTT